The 30 T cell receptor beta chains reported below all come from one sample, sequenced in a study of T cell responses to AZD1222 COVID-19 vaccine. Produced via immunoSEQ multiplex PCR; TCRdb's table is partial and in-frame only. The top ten clones hold 1.4% of a sample with some 100,000 clones, approximately 86% of them seen once. The material sequenced was peripheral blood, taken on day 0 of AZD1222 vaccination. The receptor source for this set is an adult in good health.

The chain is built from TRBV3-1 (or the pseudogene TRBV3-2) and TRBJ1-1; D gene ambiguous. The germline V and J ends were trimmed by 4 bases and 0 bases, with 12 bases remaining between them. Germline CDR1 and CDR2: LGHDT and YNNKEL (reference sequence). The CDR3 spans 15 residues. The CDR3 reads CASSPTPSMNTEAFF. The CDR3 DNA sequence: TGTGCCAGCAGCCCTACCCCCAGCATGAACACTGAAGCTTTCTTT.

J is TRBJ1-1 and V is TRBV3-1 (or the pseudogene TRBV3-2); the match to TRBD1 covers 10 bases. Germline CDR1 is LGHDT and CDR2 is YNNKEL (reference sequence). V lost 3 bases, J lost 4 bases, and 2 bases stayed unmatched. CDR3 length: 14 amino acids. CDR3 DNA sequence: TGTGCCAGCAGCCAGGACAGGGGGGCCACTGAAGCTTTCTTT. Protein product: CASSQDRGATEAFF.

J is TRBJ2-1 and V is TRBV11-3, with 13 positions matching TRBD2. There are 15 residues in the CDR3. Germline values: CDR1 SGHNT, CDR2 YENEEA. V dropped 1 base and J dropped 9; count of bases not matched to a gene: 3. The CDR3 spells CASSLGTSGSGEQFF. CDR3 nucleotide sequence: TGTGCCAGCAGCTTAGGGACTAGCGGGAGCGGTGAGCAGTTCTTC.

CDR3 amino acids: CASSATGSSSQPQHF. CDR3 coding DNA: TGTGCCAGCAGCGCCACAGGGTCTAGTAGTCAGCCCCAGCATTTT. The chain uses TRBV7-2 and TRBJ1-5; tentatively, D is TRBD1 (6 bases). CDR1 SGHTA and CDR2 FQGNSA come from the germline V gene. This CDR3 is built from 15 residues. Trimming cost V 5 bases and J 6 bases, with 17 bases left between them.

V is TRBV6-6 and J is TRBJ1-3; unclear D gene. The CDR3 sequence is 14 residues long. V was pared by 7 bases and J by 0 bases, with 10 bases between. Germline V lookup: CDR1 MNHNY, CDR2 SVGAGI (reference sequence). This chain's CDR3 is CASKESSSGNTIYF. Here the CDR3 DNA reads TGTGCCAGCAAAGAGTCCTCCTCTGGAAACACCATATATTTT.

This clone was seen only a few times. This chain links TRBV11-2 with TRBJ2-5, with D maybe TRBD1 (6 bases). The CDR3 spans 13 residues. Germline V gene data show CDR1 as SGHAT and CDR2 as FQNNGV. V was shortened by 5 bases and J by 2 bases, with 9 bases between the two germline ends. CDR3 amino acids: CASSPGQQETQYF. CDR3 nucleotide sequence: TGTGCCAGCAGCCCGGGACAACAAGAGACCCAGTACTTC.

V usage is TRBV28 and J usage is TRBJ2-7; 11 positions agree with TRBD1. J was trimmed by 3 bases and V by 6 bases; bases with no gene match: 13. CDR1 and CDR2 (germline): MDHEN, SYDVKM. The CDR3 spans 17 residues. The DNA of the CDR3 is TGTGCCAGCAGCACGGACAGGGGGCGCCTTCGGTACTACGAGCAGTACTTC. Translated: CASSTDRGRLRYYEQYF.

The chain joins TRBV7-2 to TRBJ1-2; 9 bases line up with TRBD1. The V segment lost 5 bases and the J segment 9 bases; nucleotides outside the gene matches: 4. Looked up from germline, CDR1 is SGHTA and CDR2 is FQGNSA. The CDR3 runs 12 residues. CDR3 coding DNA: TGTGCCAGCAGCCTAGGGACAGGGAGCTACACCTTC. Its translation: CASSLGTGSYTF.

The V call is TRBV5-1, the J call TRBJ2-2; a weak D match, TRBD1 (6 bases). V was trimmed by 3 bases and J by 1 base, leaving 7 bases between them. There are 14 residues in the CDR3. Per germline, CDR1 SGHRS and CDR2 YFSETQ. CDR3 DNA: TGCGCCAGCAGCTCGACAGGGAACACCGGGGAGCTGTTTTTT. It translates to CASSSTGNTGELFF. The entire variable domain, with the rest obtained from reference TRBV5-1 and TRBJ2-2, is as follows: KAGVTQTPRYLIKTRGQQVTLSCSPISGHRSVSWYQQTPGQGLQFLFEYFSETQRNKGNFPGRFSGRQFSNSRSEMNVSTLELGDSALYLCASSSTGNTGELFFGEGSRLTVL.

The chain couples TRBV19 to TRBJ2-3; unclear D gene. This CDR3 spans 17 amino acids. Germline loops: CDR1 LNHDA, CDR2 SQIVND (reference sequence). V was cut by 5 bases and J by 3 bases, with 21 bases left in between. CDR3 bases: TGTGCCAGTAGTCCCCAACTCACAAAAGGATATACAGATACGCAGTATTTT. Residues: CASSPQLTKGYTDTQYF.

This clone was counted once. The chain employs TRBV19 and TRBJ1-2; a weak D match, TRBD1 (5 bases). CDR1 is LNHDA and CDR2 is SQIVND in the germline V gene (reference sequence). Trimming cost V 6 bases and J 4 bases, with 18 bases left between them. This CDR3 contains 15 residues. In DNA form, the CDR3 reads TGTGCCAGTAGCCCCCAGGGTCAGTCTTTCTATGGCTACACCTTC. It yields the protein CASSPQGQSFYGYTF.

The V call is TRBV15, the J call TRBJ1-6; tentatively, D is TRBD1 (6 bases). V lost 1 base and J 10 bases, leaving 20 bases between the germline ends. The germline gives CDR1 LNHNV, CDR2 YYDKDF (reference sequence). This CDR3 spans 17 amino acids. Here the CDR3 DNA reads TGTGCCACCAGCAGAGGCAGGCATCAGGGGATGGAATCACCCCTCCACTTT. Amino acids: CATSRGRHQGMESPLHF.

The rearrangement links TRBV19 to TRBJ1-1, with TRBD1 identical over 9 bases. This CDR3 is built from 14 residues. The V gene's germline CDR1 is LNHDA and CDR2 SQIVND (reference sequence). V was pared by 6 bases and J by 6 bases, with 8 bases of the junction left unmatched. CDR3 nucleotide sequence: TGTGCCAGTAGGAGGGACAGGGAATTCGCTGAAGCTTTCTTT. Translation: CASRRDREFAEAFF. The full variable domain, in which reference TRBV19 and TRBJ1-1 provide the parts outside the CDR3, is DGGITQSPKYLFRKEGQNVTLSCEQNLNHDAMYWYRQDPGQGLRLIYYSQIVNDFQKGDIAEGYSVSREKKESFPLTVTSAQKNPTAFYLCASRRDREFAEAFFGQGTRLTVV.

The chain links TRBV25-1 to TRBJ2-1; D remains ambiguous. V gave up 3 bases and J gave up 3 bases, with 15 bases separating them. The CDR3 length is 16 residues. Germline V lookup: CDR1 MGHDK, CDR2 SYGVNS. The CDR3 here is CASSDESSLLYNEQFF. CDR3 nucleotide sequence: TGTGCCAGCAGTGACGAGAGCAGCCTACTCTACAATGAGCAGTTCTTC. The variable domain in full, completed from reference TRBV25-1 and TRBJ2-1, reads EADIYQTPRYLVIGTGKKITLECSQTMGHDKMYWYQQDPGMELHLIHYSYGVNSTEKGDLSSESTVSRIRTEHFPLTLESARPSHTSQYLCASSDESSLLYNEQFFGPGTRLTVL.

This clone showed up just a few times. The sample contains more than one DNA sequence encoding this CDR3. J is TRBJ2-7 and V is TRBV5-6; perhaps TRBD1 as D (6 bases). This CDR3 contains 13 residues. In germline, CDR1 is SGHDT, CDR2 YYEEEE. V was shortened by 3 bases and J by 4 bases, with 11 bases between the two germline ends. For the CDR3, the DNA is TGTGCCAGCAGCTCCACAGGGCGGTACGAGCAGTACTTC. This translates into CASSSTGRYEQYF.

The genes are TRBV30 and TRBJ1-5; the D gene is possibly TRBD1 (5 bases). Germline CDR1 GTSNPN, CDR2 SVGIG (reference sequence). V dropped 3 bases and J dropped 7 bases, with 13 bases sitting between them. CDR3 length: 13 residues. CDR3 sequence (DNA): TGTGCCTGGAGCCTGATCGGGGGGCAGCCCCAGCATTTT. This translates into CAWSLIGGQPQHF.

This chain uses TRBV6-5 with TRBJ2-7, with D perhaps matching TRBD1 (6 bases). Germline CDR1 and CDR2: MNHEY and SVGAGI. The CDR3 is 14 amino acids. V shed 2 bases and J shed 3 bases, with 11 bases lying between them. CDR3 sequence: CASSYGTSRYEQYF. The CDR3 DNA sequence: TGTGCCAGCAGTTACGGGACATCACGCTACGAGCAGTACTTC.

The V gene is TRBV4-3, the J gene TRBJ1-4, with D unclear. The CDR3 length is 15 residues. The germline gives CDR1 LGHNA, CDR2 YSLEER. Trimming removed 1 base at V and 4 bases at J, with 10 bases between. This chain's CDR3 is CASSQGPSVNEKLFF. The CDR3 DNA reads as TGCGCCAGCAGCCAAGGACCGTCCGTTAATGAAAAACTGTTTTTT.

The chain employs TRBV2 and TRBJ2-2, with D possibly matching TRBD1 (6 bases). V was shortened by 8 bases and J by 6 bases, with 16 bases between the two germline ends. CDR1 is SNHLY and CDR2 is FYNNEI in the germline V gene. The length of the CDR3 is 14 residues. CDR3 nucleotides: TGTGCCAGCCCGAAGGGGGAAGCGGCCGGGGAGCTGTTTTTT. This encodes CASPKGEAAGELFF. Together with reference TRBV2 and TRBJ2-2, the CDR3 gives the full variable domain: EPEVTQTPSHQVTQMGQEVILRCVPISNHLYFYWYRQILGQKVEFLVSFYNNEISEKSEIFDDQFSVERPDGSNFTLKIRSTKLEDSAMYFCASPKGEAAGELFFGEGSRLTVL.

The CDR3 loop is CASSLSGRGHGYTF. In nucleotides, the CDR3 is TGTGCCAGCAGCTTATCTGGCAGGGGGCATGGCTACACCTTC. This chain links TRBV7-9 with TRBJ1-2; 8 nucleotides agree with TRBD1. Unmatched junction bases numbered 5, after V lost 2 bases and J lost 6 bases. Germline CDR1 reads SEHNR; CDR2 reads FQNEAQ (reference sequence). The CDR3 has 14 residues.

The CDR3 DNA is TGTGCCAGCAGTGGTCAGAACACCGGGGAGCTGTTTTTT. Encoded protein: CASSGQNTGELFF. This chain connects TRBV28 to TRBJ2-2; unclear D gene. The germline CDR1 and CDR2 sequences are MDHEN and SYDVKM. Trimming left V 5 bases short and J 1 base short, with 5 bases between. This CDR3 is 13 amino acids long.

A word on this clone: It is unclear where the CDR3 begins or ends on the DNA, so no DNA is shown, and the CDR3 is as TCRdb lists it. V is TRBV28 and J is TRBJ2-5. CDR1 MDHEN and CDR2 SYDVKM come from the germline V gene. The length of the CDR3 is 16 amino acids, counting both ends. The CDR3 region is CASTFGPGESQETQYF.

The V call is TRBV5-4, the J call TRBJ2-3; unclear D gene. The CDR3 consists of 12 residues. Trimming shortened V by 4 bases and J by 0 bases, and 3 bases separated the two germline ends. Germline CDR1 is SGHNT and CDR2 is YYREEE (reference sequence). Written as DNA, the CDR3 is TGTGCCAGCAGCCTGAGCACAGATACGCAGTATTTT. It translates to CASSLSTDTQYF.

This clone was recorded only once. The J gene is TRBJ1-5, the V gene TRBV11-2; D unclear. The ends were cut back, 1 base at V and 7 bases at J, with 8 bases in the middle. Germline V gene data show CDR1 as SGHAT and CDR2 as FQNNGV. This CDR3 is built from 13 residues. In nucleotides, the CDR3 is TGTGCCAGCAGCTTAGGTCTTGCGCAGCCCCAGCATTTT. This translates into CASSLGLAQPQHF. The variable domain in full, completed from reference TRBV11-2 and TRBJ1-5, reads EAGVAQSPRYKIIEKRQSVAFWCNPISGHATLYWYQQILGQGPKLLIQFQNNGVVDDSQLPKDRFSAERLKGVDSTLKIQPAKLEDSAVYLCASSLGLAQPQHFGDGTRLSIL.

The chain employs TRBV4-1 and TRBJ1-1; no reliable D call. Deletions cut 1 base from V and 0 bases from J, with 6 bases between. This CDR3 spans 14 amino acids. The germline V gene encodes CDR1 MGHRA and CDR2 YSYEKL. As DNA, the CDR3 is TGCGCCAGCAGCCAAGGGGCCATGAACACTGAAGCTTTCTTT. It translates to CASSQGAMNTEAFF.

The rearrangement joins TRBV5-1 to TRBJ2-7, with TRBD1 matching over 9 bases. This CDR3 comprises 14 residues. The J segment lost 5 bases and the V segment lost 2 bases, leaving 5 bases of the junction unmatched. From germline, CDR1 is SGHRS and CDR2 YFSETQ. Written as DNA, the CDR3 is TGCGCCAGCAGCTTACAGGGGGCGATGAACGAGCAGTACTTC. Its protein is CASSLQGAMNEQYF.

This chain links TRBV5-1 with TRBJ1-1; the D gene is possibly TRBD1 (5 bases). This CDR3 region has 15 residues. Germline CDR1 is SGHRS and CDR2 is YFSETQ. V lost 0 bases, J lost 1 base, and 10 bases lay in between. The CDR3 sequence is CASSLGDSTNTEAFF. The CDR3 region has the DNA TGCGCCAGCAGCTTGGGTGACAGCACGAACACTGAAGCTTTCTTT.

V and J are TRBV27 and TRBJ1-1; D gene uncertain. From germline, CDR1 is MNHEY and CDR2 SMNVEV (reference sequence). The CDR3 is 14 residues long. Trimming left V 3 bases short and J 1 base short, with 9 bases between. CDR3 sequence (DNA): TGTGCCAGCAGTTTTGGACGGGGGAACACTGAAGCTTTCTTT. Its translation: CASSFGRGNTEAFF.

The J gene is TRBJ1-5, the V gene TRBV19; 7 bases align to TRBD1. This CDR3 contains 15 residues. The germline V gene encodes CDR1 LNHDA and CDR2 SQIVND (reference sequence). The trim removed 7 bases at V and 0 bases at J, leaving 6 bases unmatched. The CDR3 loop is CASMTGSYSNQPQHF. As DNA, the CDR3 is TGTGCCAGTATGACAGGGTCCTATAGCAATCAGCCCCAGCATTTT.

The rearrangement joins TRBV4-2 to TRBJ2-7; the match to TRBD1 covers 11 bases. Germline V gene data show CDR1 as LGHNA and CDR2 as YNFKEQ. This CDR3 has 16 residues. The V and J ends lost 0 bases and 3 bases, in that order; junction bases with no gene match: 4. The CDR3 sequence: CASSQEFGTGGYEQYF. CDR3 DNA: TGTGCCAGCAGCCAAGAGTTCGGGACAGGGGGCTACGAGCAGTACTTC.